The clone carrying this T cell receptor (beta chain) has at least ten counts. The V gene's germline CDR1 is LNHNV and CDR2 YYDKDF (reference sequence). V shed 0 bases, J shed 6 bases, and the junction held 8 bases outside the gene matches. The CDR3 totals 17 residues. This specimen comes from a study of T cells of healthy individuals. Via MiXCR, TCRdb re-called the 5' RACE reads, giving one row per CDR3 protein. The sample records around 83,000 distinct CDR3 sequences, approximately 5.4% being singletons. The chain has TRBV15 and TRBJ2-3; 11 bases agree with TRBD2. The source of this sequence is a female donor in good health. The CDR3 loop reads CATSRDSTSGSFDTQYF. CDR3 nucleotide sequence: TGTGCCACCAGCAGAGATTCCACTAGCGGGAGTTTCGATACGCAGTATTTT.